These T cell receptor beta chains were read from a single sample in a study of blood T cell repertoires in COVID-19. Here immunoSEQ multiplex PCR was the method, and the copy in TCRdb shows in-frame clones only, minus some. Of about 240,000 clones detected, approximately 86% appear once; the ten largest clones hold 7.2%. Sequencing input: peripheral blood. These receptors were obtained from a man aged 55 to 70 who had recovered from COVID-19. CDR3s include the opening cysteine and the closing phenylalanine or tryptophan. D genes are given only for firm matches. Clone size is not always given. Where it is, it says once, few, many or a class for expanded clones.

d_gene | j_gene | abundance | v_gene | len | CDR3nt | CDR3aa
TRBD2 | TRBJ2-1 | NA | TRBV20-1 | 11 | TGCAGTGCTAGAACTGCCAGCGGGGAGTTCTTC | CSARTASGEFF
NA | TRBJ1-2 | NA | TRBV7-9 | 15 | TGTGCCAGCAGTCGGCGGGACCGACTCCATGTAGGCTACACCTTC | CASSRRDRLHVGYTF
NA | TRBJ1-4 | NA | TRBV7-9 | 19 | TGTGCCAGCAGCTTAGGAATCTCGGACTCTAAATGGGCTAATGAAAAACTGTTTTTT | CASSLGISDSKWANEKLFF
NA | TRBJ1-1 | NA | TRBV6-5 | 14 | TGTGCCAGCAGTAGTGAGGGCCTGAACACTGAAGCTTTCTTT | CASSSEGLNTEAFF
TRBD2 | TRBJ2-3 | NA | TRBV19 | 15 | TGTGCCAGTAGTAGAACTAGCGGGCGCACAGATACGCAGTATTTT | CASSRTSGRTDTQYF
NA | TRBJ1-6 | NA | TRBV5-1 | 14 | TGCGCCAGCAGCGCTGGACAGTTCGGGTCACCCCTCCACTTT | CASSAGQFGSPLHF
NA | TRBJ1-1 | NA | TRBV7-9 | 13 | TGTGCCACTGTGGACAACATGAACACTGAAGCTTTCTTT | CATVDNMNTEAFF
NA | TRBJ1-2 | NA | TRBV6-5 | 14 | TGTGCCAGCAGTCCCCCCCTGGGCGCCTATGGCTACACCTTC | CASSPPLGAYGYTF
TRBD2 | TRBJ2-5 | NA | TRBV6-6 | 14 | TGTGCCAGCAGTCTATACCGCGGGGGGGAGACCCAGTACTTC | CASSLYRGGETQYF
NA | TRBJ2-7 | NA | TRBV12-3/TRBV12-4 | 11 | TGTGCCAGCAGTTTTTACTACGAGCAGTACTTC | CASSFYYEQYF
TRBD1 | TRBJ1-2 | NA | TRBV27 | 13 | TGTGCCAGCGGCGGTCGGCAGGGGGTTGGCTACACCTTC | CASGGRQGVGYTF
TRBD1 | TRBJ1-3 | NA | TRBV12-5 | 21 | TGTGCTAGTGGTTTGGTCTTATCGGGGACAGGGGAAAGGAGGTCTGGAAACACCATATATTTT | CASGLVLSGTGERRSGNTIYF
TRBD1 | TRBJ1-5 | once | TRBV6-5 | 15 | TGTGCCAGCAGTCCTCAGGGGGCCAGCAATCAGCCCCAGCATTTT | CASSPQGASNQPQHF
TRBD1 | TRBJ1-1 | NA | TRBV7-2 | 16 | TGTGCCAGCAGCTTCCCTATCGGACAGGGGACCACTGAAGCTTTCTTT | CASSFPIGQGTTEAFF
NA | TRBJ2-2 | once | TRBV19 | 11 | TGTGCCAGTACTAACAGGGGGGAGCTGTTTTTT | CASTNRGELFF